The 10 T cell receptor beta chains presented below share a single source sample, sequenced in a study of blood T cell repertoires in COVID-19. Sequencing was performed with immunoSEQ multiplex PCR; in TCRdb, only in-frame clones are kept and a portion is missing. The repertoire holds 190,000 or so clones, with around nine tenths as singletons. The sequencing sample was made of peripheral blood. These receptors came from a man between 35 and 55 years old with active or convalescent COVID-19.

J is TRBJ2-1 and V is TRBV15; D is ambiguous. V lost 0 bases, J lost 7 bases, and 13 bases lay in between. The germline CDR1 and CDR2 sequences are LNHNV and YYDKDF (reference sequence). The CDR3 length is 15 residues. CDR3 amino acids: CATSRDTPGSNEQFF. The CDR3 DNA sequence: TGTGCCACCAGCAGAGATACACCGGGTTCGAATGAGCAGTTCTTC.

The V gene is TRBV6-6, the J gene TRBJ1-2; 8 bases fit TRBD1. The CDR3 runs 14 residues. Trimming removed 5 bases from V and 8 bases from J; junction bases left unmatched: 10. Looked up from germline, CDR1 is MNHNY and CDR2 is SVGAGI (reference sequence). CDR3 sequence: CASSQAQGAGGYTF. The CDR3 DNA sequence: TGTGCCAGCAGTCAGGCCCAGGGGGCAGGAGGCTACACCTTC.

This chain links TRBV14 with TRBJ2-7; TRBD2 matches 7 bases. There are 14 residues in the CDR3. Germline V CDR1 and CDR2: SGHDN, FVKESK. After removal of 1 base from V and 6 bases from J, the junction contained 6 bases not matched to a gene. CDR3 loop: CASSQAGAGTEQYF. As DNA, the CDR3 is TGTGCCAGCAGCCAAGCGGGAGCGGGGACCGAGCAGTACTTC.

The gene calls are TRBV14 and TRBJ1-6, with D tentatively TRBD1 (5 bases). Trimming pared 4 bases from V and 7 bases from J, leaving 17 bases between. The germline V gene has CDR1 SGHDN and CDR2 FVKESK. The CDR3 sequence is 16 residues long. The CDR3 sequence: CASSLLQGPENSPLHF. Here the CDR3 DNA reads TGTGCCAGCAGCCTCCTTCAGGGTCCGGAGAATTCACCCCTCCACTTT.

This clone turned up a few times. The V call is TRBV28, the J call TRBJ1-2; D gene uncertain. Germline values: CDR1 MDHEN, CDR2 SYDVKM. The V and J ends lost 5 bases and 4 bases respectively, with 14 bases between them. CDR3 length equals 14 residues. As DNA, the CDR3 is TGTGCCAGCAGTCCTCCCACAGTCATCTATGGCTACACCTTC. As protein: CASSPPTVIYGYTF.

The chain links TRBV5-1 to TRBJ1-4, with 8 bases matching TRBD1. Per germline, CDR1 SGHRS and CDR2 YFSETQ. V trimming: 6 bases; J trimming: 2 bases; junction bases outside the gene matches: 3. The CDR3 totals 14 residues. CDR3 amino acids: CASNTGGTNEKLFF. CDR3 in DNA: TGCGCCAGCAATACAGGGGGGACTAATGAAAAACTGTTTTTT.

The V call is TRBV27, the J call TRBJ2-7; tentatively, D is TRBD2 (7 bases). With 8 bases removed from V and 2 bases from J, the gap between germline ends came to 22 bases. CDR1 and CDR2 (germline): MNHEY, SMNVEV (reference sequence). The CDR3 has 16 amino acids. The CDR3 region has the DNA TGTGCCAGCGCTACCAACAGGGAGCGGGACCCCTACGAGCAGTACTTC. Its translation is CASATNRERDPYEQYF.

The V and J genes are TRBV6-5 and TRBJ2-5; D call uncertain. The V end lost 10 bases, the J end lost 0 bases, and 18 bases lay between the germline ends. This CDR3 region has 15 residues. Germline CDR1 MNHEY, CDR2 SVGAGI. CDR3 DNA sequence: TGTGCCACCACCCAGACGCGACACTACCAAGAGACCCAGTACTTC. Amino acid sequence: CATTQTRHYQETQYF.

The genes are TRBV5-5 and TRBJ2-5; no definite D call. This CDR3 is built from 13 residues. The germline V gene encodes CDR1 SGHKS and CDR2 YYEKEE (reference sequence). With 0 bases removed from V and 5 bases from J, the gap between germline ends came to 8 bases. The CDR3 nucleotides are TGTGCCAGCAGCTTGGAAGTTCGGGAGACCCAGTACTTC. This gives the protein CASSLEVRETQYF. Complete variable domain (other parts from reference TRBV5-5 and TRBJ2-5): DAGVTQSPTHLIKTRGQQVTLRCSPISGHKSVSWYQQVLGQGPQFIFQYYEKEERGRGNFPDRFSARQFPNYSSELNVNALLLGDSALYLCASSLEVRETQYFGPGTRLLVL.

CDR3 region: CASSVGEGTEQYF. The CDR3 DNA sequence: TGTGCCAGCAGCGTAGGAGAGGGCACGGAGCAGTACTTC. The genes are TRBV9 and TRBJ2-7; D is possibly TRBD2 (5 bases). The germline gives CDR1 SGDLS, CDR2 YYNGEE. V lost 0 bases to trimming and J lost 7 bases, with 11 bases between them. The length of the CDR3 is 13 residues.